Here is one TCR beta chain with its context. What it binds is unknown. The data originate from a study of cytomegalovirus exposure and HLA in healthy donors. The donors were healthy bone marrow donors. Study-level points and caveats: With later analysis, a missense DCLRE1C variant became linked to TCR beta V- and J-gene trimming. Later work showed greater clonal expansion in HLA-associated TCR beta chains than in equally common others. Some segments of the V type, notably TRBV6-2 and TRBV6-3, were excluded as indistinguishable.

From germline, CDR1 is MNHEY and CDR2 SVGAGI. The CDR3 has 14 amino acids. Trimming at V came to 9 bases and at J to 4 bases, leaving 7 bases not matched to a gene. The PCR contained 60 Vbeta and 13 Jbeta primers. Generated by immunoSEQ multiplex PCR, the TCRdb table keeps only in-frame clones and is missing some. The sample shows about 120,000 clones, about 85% of them seen only once. This sequence joins TRBV6-5 and TRBJ2-1, with 9 bases fitting TRBD2. The source of this sequence is a man aged 45-65 years in good health and CMV-seronegative. Sequenced: PBMCs. CDR3 sequence (DNA): TGTGCCAGTGTGAGGACTAGCGTATACAATGAGCAGTTCTTC. This encodes CASVRTSVYNEQFF.